These T cell receptor beta chains were read from a single sample in a study of long-term antiretroviral therapy in people with HIV. Assay used: immunoSEQ multiplex PCR; TCRdb lists only in-frame clones, some missing. The table has approximately 28,000 clones, roughly 80% seen once. Sample: unsorted PBMCs, taken 0.8 years before starting antiretroviral therapy. All receptors derive from a man in his late teens or twenties with HIV. The CDR3 runs from the conserved cysteine through the conserved F or W. A D gene is named only where the DNA matches it firmly. The size field is filled for only some rows; it gives once, few, many or a size class.

TRBV29-1	.	TRBJ2-2	.	CSVGPGLNTGELFF	TGCAGCGTTGGACCCGGCCTGAACACCGGGGAGCTGTTTTTT
TRBV11-2	.	TRBJ2-3	.	CASSQNEGLTSTDTQYF	TGTGCCAGCAGCCAGAACGAGGGACTTACTAGCACAGATACGCAGTATTTT
TRBV30	.	TRBJ1-5	.	CAWSVGGNQPQHF	TGTGCCTGGAGTGTTGGGGGCAATCAGCCCCAGCATTTT
TRBV6-4	.	TRBJ2-6	.	CASSDNSGANVLTF	TGTGCCAGCAGTGACAACTCTGGGGCCAACGTCCTGACTTTC
TRBV29-1	TRBD1	TRBJ2-7	once	CSVQTGNYEQYF	TGCAGCGTGCAGACAGGGAATTACGAGCAGTACTTC
TRBV6-6	TRBD1	TRBJ1-2	.	CASSYSTQGDGYTF	TGTGCCAGCAGTTACTCGACACAGGGGGACGGCTACACCTTC
TRBV7-9	TRBD1	TRBJ2-7	.	CASSSYRDRAYEQYF	TGTGCCAGCAGCTCCTATCGGGACAGGGCTTACGAGCAGTACTTC
TRBV13	TRBD1	TRBJ1-4	.	CASSIRGPNEKLFF	TGTGCCAGCAGCATCAGGGGGCCTAATGAAAAACTGTTTTTT
TRBV7-9	.	TRBJ1-1	.	CASSLKGENTEAFF	TGTGCCAGCAGCTTGAAAGGGGAGAACACTGAAGCTTTCTTT
TRBV7-2	.	TRBJ2-7	.	CASSLVGLQGYEQYF	TGTGCCAGCAGCTTAGTCGGGCTCCAGGGCTACGAGCAGTACTTC
TRBV28	.	TRBJ2-5	.	CASRAGWETQYF	TGTGCCAGCAGGGCGGGATGGGAGACCCAGTACTTC
TRBV4-1	.	TRBJ2-7	.	CASSQDLRYEQYF	TGCGCCAGCAGCCAAGATTTGAGGTACGAGCAGTACTTC
TRBV7-3	TRBD2	TRBJ2-1	.	CASSPPGGDEQFF	TGTGCCAGCAGCCCACCGGGAGGCGATGAGCAGTTCTTC
TRBV7-8	TRBD2	TRBJ2-2	.	CASSLVAGVVGELFF	TGTGCCAGCAGCTTAGTGGCGGGAGTTGTCGGGGAGCTGTTTTTT
TRBV6-1	.	TRBJ1-4	.	CASSERTRGEKLFF	TGTGCCAGCAGTGAGCGGACACGGGGTGAAAAACTGTTTTTT
TRBV28	TRBD1	TRBJ1-2	.	CASSLRDRGYGYTF	TGTGCCAGCAGTCTCCGGGACAGGGGTTATGGCTACACCTTC
TRBV7-9	TRBD2	TRBJ2-1	.	CASSSPGLAGVGQFF	TGTGCCAGCAGCTCACCGGGACTAGCGGGAGTCGGGCAGTTCTTC
TRBV21-1	.	TRBJ2-7	.	CASSKARRREGYEQYF	TGTGCCAGCAGCAAAGCCCGAAGGCGGGAGGGCTACGAGCAGTACTTC
TRBV27	.	TRBJ2-1	once	CASRRASSYNEQFF	TGTGCCAGCAGGCGGGCCAGCTCCTACAATGAGCAGTTCTTC
TRBV21-1	.	TRBJ1-1	.	CASSKALSRGRSPNTEAFF	TGTGCCAGCAGCAAAGCGCTTTCGAGGGGGCGAAGCCCGAACACTGAAGCTTTCTTT
TRBV18	.	TRBJ1-2	.	CASSPPPGSGYGYTF	TGTGCCAGCTCACCACCGCCAGGGTCGGGCTATGGCTACACCTTC
TRBV7-2	TRBD2	TRBJ2-3	.	CASSLDSGGADTQYF	TGTGCCAGCAGCTTAGATAGCGGGGGGGCGGATACGCAGTATTTT
TRBV7-8	.	TRBJ1-2	few	CASSLGTAGGYTF	TGTGCCAGCAGCTTAGGGACAGCGGGGGGCTACACCTTC
TRBV7-2	.	TRBJ2-7	.	CASSVGRTLGAPTYEQYF	TGTGCCAGCAGCGTAGGAAGGACTTTAGGAGCTCCCACCTACGAGCAGTACTTC
TRBV7-9	TRBD2	TRBJ2-1	.	CASSLGGTSGWRNEQFF	TGTGCCAGCAGCTTAGGGGGGACTAGCGGGTGGAGGAATGAGCAGTTCTTC
TRBV15	TRBD1	TRBJ2-1	.	CATSSPGQGHNEQFF	TGTGCCACCAGCAGTCCGGGACAGGGACACAATGAGCAGTTCTTC